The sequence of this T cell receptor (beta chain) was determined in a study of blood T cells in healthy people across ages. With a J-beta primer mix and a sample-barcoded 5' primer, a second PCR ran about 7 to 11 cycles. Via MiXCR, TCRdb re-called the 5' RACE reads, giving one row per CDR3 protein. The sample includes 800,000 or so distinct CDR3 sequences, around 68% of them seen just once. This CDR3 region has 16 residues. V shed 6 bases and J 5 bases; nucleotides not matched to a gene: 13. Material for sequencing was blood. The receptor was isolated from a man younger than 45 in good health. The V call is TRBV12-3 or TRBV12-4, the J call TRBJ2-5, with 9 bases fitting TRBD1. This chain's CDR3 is CASSPWGGDRDETQYF. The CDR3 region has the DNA TGTGCCAGCAGCCCTTGGGGTGGGGACAGGGACGAGACCCAGTACTTC.